Each of the 22 T cell receptor beta chains below was sequenced from the same sample in a study of early T cells in non-severe SARS-CoV-2 infection. In TCRdb, the 5' RACE reads were re-called with MiXCR into one record per CDR3 protein. Counted here are 53,000 or so distinct CDR3 sequences, around 12% occurring once; the ten biggest clones make up over 2%. The material was whole blood, obtained at baseline. These TCRs come from an adult who was a healthcare worker with PCR-confirmed SARS-CoV-2 infection or an uninfected control (not recorded which).

This clonotype was recorded many times. The chain employs TRBV7-9 and TRBJ2-2; the D gene could be TRBD1 or TRBD2 (5 bases each). V lost 7 bases to trimming and J lost 0 bases, with 12 bases between them. Germline-derived CDR1 and CDR2 are SEHNR and FQNEAQ (reference sequence). The CDR3 consists of 15 residues. The CDR3 spells CASNSGTANTGELFF. The CDR3 nucleotides are TGTGCCAGCAACTCCGGGACCGCGAACACCGGGGAGCTGTTTTTT.

By proportion, this clonotype is medium-sized. The chain joins TRBV2 to TRBJ2-1; D is undetermined. Trimming removed 4 bases at V and 9 bases at J, with 7 bases between. This CDR3 spans 11 amino acids. Germline CDR1 reads SNHLY; CDR2 reads FYNNEI. CDR3 sequence reads: CASSVASEQFF. DNA for the CDR3: TGTGCCAGCAGTGTAGCCAGTGAGCAGTTCTTC.

This clonotype was detected ten times or more. The chain recombines TRBV7-2 with TRBJ2-1, with unresolved D. The CDR3 covers 17 residues. Trimming took 1 base from V and 4 from J, leaving 17 bases between them. CDR1 SGHTA and CDR2 FQGNSA come from the germline V gene. CDR3 residues: CASSLVGTGWGYNEQFF. The CDR3, as DNA: TGTGCCAGCAGCTTAGTCGGTACGGGTTGGGGATACAATGAGCAGTTCTTC.

In this sample, this clonotype turned up a few times. The chain has TRBV7-2 and TRBJ2-1, with 12 bases aligning to TRBD2. Germline CDR1 SGHTA, CDR2 FQGNSA. CDR3 length equals 16 residues. V shed 5 bases, J shed 5 bases, and the junction held 7 bases outside the gene matches. The CDR3: CASSVTSGSTHNEQFF. The CDR3 DNA sequence: TGTGCCAGCAGCGTGACTAGCGGGAGCACCCACAATGAGCAGTTCTTC. The entire variable domain, with the rest obtained from reference TRBV7-2 and TRBJ2-1, is as follows: GAGVSQSPSNKVTEKGKDVELRCDPISGHTALYWYRQSLGQGLEFLIYFQGNSAPDKSGLPSDRFSAERTGGSVSTLTIQRTQQEDSAVYLCASSVTSGSTHNEQFFGPGTRLTVL.

This clonotype was found a few times. CDR3 sequence (DNA): TGTGCCAGCATGAGGAACACTGAAGCTTTCTTT. It codes for CASMRNTEAFF. This sequence joins TRBV25-1 and TRBJ1-1; D ambiguous. This CDR3 is built from 11 residues. Germline CDR1 is MGHDK and CDR2 is SYGVNS. Trimming pared 7 bases from V and 1 base from J, leaving 4 bases between.

V is TRBV20-1 and J is TRBJ2-1; TRBD2 aligns across 12 bases. This CDR3 has 14 residues. CDR1 is DFQATT, CDR2 SNEGSKA, per germline (reference sequence). The V and J ends lost 6 bases and 4 bases, in that order; junction bases with no gene match: 4. The CDR3 is CSAGLAGGYNEQFF. The CDR3 DNA is TGCAGTGCAGGTCTAGCGGGAGGGTACAATGAGCAGTTCTTC.

Only a few counts were recorded for this clonotype. The genes are TRBV25-1 and TRBJ1-2, with D uncertain. The CDR3 is 13 amino acids. The germline CDR1 and CDR2 sequences are MGHDK and SYGVNS. The germline V and J ends were trimmed by 3 bases and 4 bases, with 9 bases remaining between them. As DNA, the CDR3 is TGTGCCAGCAGTGAGGGGAGCCCCTATGGCTACACCTTC. This translates into CASSEGSPYGYTF.

In this sample, this clonotype turned up a few times. The CDR3 DNA reads TGTGCCAGCAGTTACATCACCGGGACAGGGGGCTACGAGCAGTACTTC. Translating it yields CASSYITGTGGYEQYF. This chain connects TRBV28 to TRBJ2-7; TRBD1 matches at 11 bases. CDR1 and CDR2 (germline): MDHEN, SYDVKM. The CDR3 consists of 16 residues. V gave up 4 bases and J gave up 3 bases; unmatched junction bases: 8.

There are a few counts of this clonotype. J is TRBJ1-5 and V is TRBV7-9; no clear D. V was shortened by 4 bases and J by 0 bases, with 7 bases between the two germline ends. The CDR3 runs 14 residues. Germline CDR1 reads SEHNR; CDR2 reads FQNEAQ (reference sequence). The CDR3 DNA reads as TGTGCCAGCAGCTCAGTTTATAGCAATCAGCCCCAGCATTTT. This gives the protein CASSSVYSNQPQHF.

This rearrangement joins TRBV11-2 to TRBJ1-6; D gene uncertain. The CDR3 extends over 11 amino acids. The V gene's germline CDR1 is SGHAT and CDR2 FQNNGV. V shed 5 bases and J shed 7 bases, with 3 bases lying between them. The CDR3 loop reads CASSQNSPLHF. For the CDR3, the DNA is TGTGCCAGCAGCCAGAATTCACCCCTCCACTTT. Full variable domain (missing parts from reference TRBV11-2 and TRBJ1-6): EAGVAQSPRYKIIEKRQSVAFWCNPISGHATLYWYQQILGQGPKLLIQFQNNGVVDDSQLPKDRFSAERLKGVDSTLKIQPAKLEDSAVYLCASSQNSPLHFGNGTRLTVT.

The CDR3 protein is CASSLTGTNNYGYTF. CDR3 nucleotide sequence: TGTGCCAGCAGCCTCACAGGGACGAATAACTATGGCTACACCTTC. The chain couples TRBV7-9 to TRBJ1-2, with D possibly matching TRBD1 (6 bases). Trimming took off 5 bases at V and 1 base at J, with 14 bases between the two ends. Germline CDR1 is SEHNR and CDR2 is FQNEAQ (reference sequence). This CDR3 spans 15 amino acids.

This clonotype was seen a few times. The CDR3 nucleotides read TGTGCCAGCACAGGGGTCCCCGGGGAGCTGTTTTTT. Its protein product is CASTGVPGELFF. This sequence joins TRBV11-2 and TRBJ2-2, with D tentatively TRBD1 (6 bases). This CDR3 has 12 amino acids. V was cut by 7 bases and J by 6 bases, with 9 bases left in between. Germline CDR1 reads SGHAT; CDR2 reads FQNNGV.

In its sample, this clonotype was seen a few times. This sequence joins TRBV20-1 and TRBJ2-7; D unclear. The CDR3 runs 13 residues. Trimming took off 3 bases at V and 3 bases at J, with 12 bases between the two ends. Germline assignment: CDR1 DFQATT and CDR2 SNEGSKA (reference sequence). The CDR3 bases are TGCAGTGCTAGTGGTCCGCCGGGCTACGAGCAGTACTTC. Protein: CSASGPPGYEQYF.

This clonotype was seen ten or more times. This chain joins TRBV20-1 and TRBJ1-2; TRBD1 is a possible D gene (5 bases). This CDR3 is built from 16 residues. CDR1 is DFQATT, CDR2 SNEGSKA, per germline (reference sequence). V was shortened by 5 bases and J by 8 bases, with 27 bases between the two germline ends. Here the CDR3 reads CSAGSTGTWGNEGYTF. The CDR3 coding sequence is TGCAGTGCTGGGAGCACCGGGACGTGGGGTAATGAGGGCTACACCTTC.

This clonotype was observed a handful of times. This chain joins TRBV2 and TRBJ2-2; D is unclear. There are 13 residues in the CDR3. The germline V gene encodes CDR1 SNHLY and CDR2 FYNNEI. V lost 7 bases and J lost 4, with 10 bases in between. The CDR3 DNA reads as TGTGCCAGCACTGCCAGCCCCACCGGGGAGCTGTTTTTT. Its protein is CASTASPTGELFF.

This clonotype was seen ten or more times. The rearrangement joins TRBV12-3 or TRBV12-4 to TRBJ2-7; a possible D gene is TRBD2 (5 bases). CDR3 size: 12 residues. Trimming removed 5 bases from V and 6 bases from J, with 11 bases in between. This chain's CDR3 is CASSSSAVEQYF. Written as DNA, the CDR3 is TGTGCCAGCAGTAGTAGCGCCGTCGAGCAGTACTTC.

The chain has TRBV15 and TRBJ2-3; 7 bases are shared with TRBD2. V gave up 9 bases and J gave up 3 bases; unmatched junction bases: 21. Germline V gene sequence: CDR1 LNHNV, CDR2 YYDKDF (reference sequence). This CDR3 has 18 amino acids. In DNA, the CDR3 is TGTGCCACAAACATAAGACGCGGGAGTCGTTACGGGACAGATACGCAGTATTTT. Residues: CATNIRRGSRYGTDTQYF.

The rearrangement uses TRBV7-2 and TRBJ2-1; the D gene is possibly TRBD1 (5 bases). Germline CDR1 and CDR2: SGHTA and FQGNSA. Trimming removed 2 bases at V and 0 bases at J, with 11 bases between. The CDR3 spans 16 residues. CDR3 nucleotide sequence: TGTGCCAGCAGCTTACAGGCGCAGGGCTCCTACAATGAGCAGTTCTTC. Protein product: CASSLQAQGSYNEQFF.

This rearrangement joins TRBV6-5 to TRBJ2-7; D may be TRBD1 (6 bases). V gave up 2 bases and J gave up 2 bases, with 13 bases separating them. The CDR3 has 15 residues. Germline V gene sequence: CDR1 MNHEY, CDR2 SVGAGI. This chain's CDR3 is CASSYDTGSPYEQYF. The CDR3 region has the DNA TGTGCCAGCAGTTACGATACAGGGAGCCCCTACGAGCAGTACTTC.

This clonotype was seen only a few times. The chain recombines TRBV7-7 with TRBJ2-5; possible D gene TRBD1, 6 bases. Per the germline V gene, CDR1 is SSHAT and CDR2 is FNYEAQ (reference sequence). Trimming took off 2 bases at V and 4 bases at J, with 8 bases between the two ends. CDR3 length equals 13 residues. The CDR3 spells CASSLSQGETQYF. For the CDR3, the DNA is TGTGCCAGCAGCTTATCACAGGGAGAGACCCAGTACTTC.

Concerning this clonotype: One end of the junction fails to match germline, which may point to a read error. The genes are TRBV12-3 or TRBV12-4 and TRBJ1-1; TRBD1 matches at 10 bases. The CDR3 consists of 16 residues. CDR3 sequence (DNA): TGTGCCAGCAGATTAGACAGGGGGCTGGTAGACACTGAAGCTTTCTTT. Amino acids: CASRLDRGLVDTEAFF.

This clonotype was detected only a few times. The V gene is TRBV7-9, the J gene TRBJ2-7; D is unclear. CDR3 length: 14 residues. Trimming removed 8 bases at V and 5 bases at J, with 19 bases between. Germline V gene lookup returns CDR1 SEHNR and CDR2 FQNEAQ (reference sequence). The CDR3 spells CASQGVRGSHEQYF. CDR3 bases: TGTGCCAGCCAAGGTGTGAGAGGTTCCCACGAGCAGTACTTC.